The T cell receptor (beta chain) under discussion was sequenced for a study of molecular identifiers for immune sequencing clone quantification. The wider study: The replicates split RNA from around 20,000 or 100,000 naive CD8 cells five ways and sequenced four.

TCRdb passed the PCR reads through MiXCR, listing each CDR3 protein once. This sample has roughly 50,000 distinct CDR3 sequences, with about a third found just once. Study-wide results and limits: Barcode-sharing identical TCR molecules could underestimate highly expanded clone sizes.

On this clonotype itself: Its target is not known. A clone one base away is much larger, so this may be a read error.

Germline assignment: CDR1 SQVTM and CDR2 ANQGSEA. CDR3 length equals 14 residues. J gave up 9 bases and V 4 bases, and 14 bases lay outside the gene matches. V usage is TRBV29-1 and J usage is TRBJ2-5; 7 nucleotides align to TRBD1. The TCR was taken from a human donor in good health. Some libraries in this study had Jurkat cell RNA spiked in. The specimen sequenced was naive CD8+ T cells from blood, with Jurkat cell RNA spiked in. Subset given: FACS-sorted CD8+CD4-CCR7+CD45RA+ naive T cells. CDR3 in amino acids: CSVGGTGVAEAQYF. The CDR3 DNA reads TGCAGCGTTGGGGGCACAGGGGTGGCGGAGGCCCAGTACTTC.